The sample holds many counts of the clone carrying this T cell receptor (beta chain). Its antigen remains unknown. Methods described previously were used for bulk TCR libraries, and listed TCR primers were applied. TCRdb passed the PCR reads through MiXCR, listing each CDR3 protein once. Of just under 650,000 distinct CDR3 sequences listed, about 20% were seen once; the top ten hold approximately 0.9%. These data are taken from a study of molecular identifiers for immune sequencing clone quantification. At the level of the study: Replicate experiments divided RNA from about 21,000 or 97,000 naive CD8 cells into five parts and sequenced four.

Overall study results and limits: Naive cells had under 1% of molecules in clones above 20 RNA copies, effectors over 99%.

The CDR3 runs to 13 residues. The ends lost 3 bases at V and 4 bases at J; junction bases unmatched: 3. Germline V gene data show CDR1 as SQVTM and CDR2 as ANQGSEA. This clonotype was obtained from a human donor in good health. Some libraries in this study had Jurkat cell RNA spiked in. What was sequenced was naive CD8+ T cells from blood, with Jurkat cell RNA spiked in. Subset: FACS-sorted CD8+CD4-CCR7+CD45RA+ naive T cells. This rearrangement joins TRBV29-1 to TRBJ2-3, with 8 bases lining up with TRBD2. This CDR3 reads CSVDGGVADTQYF. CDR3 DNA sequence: TGCAGCGTTGACGGGGGGGTAGCAGATACGCAGTATTTT.